This TCR beta chain comes out of a study of blood T cell repertoires in COVID-19. On the study more broadly: Donors in the United States, Italy and Spain gave samples during acute or convalescent COVID-19. PBMCs, B-cell-depleted T cells, or T cells were the source of the cDNA or gDNA that made up the material.

Per the authors' pipeline: Estimates of nucleated cell counts were drawn from the amplification of reference gene primers. TCRdb's copy holds only in-frame clones and misses some; the assay was immunoSEQ multiplex PCR. V, J and clone size reflect that table, while D and trimming were determined from the DNA. This sample has roughly 68,000 clones; roughly 84% occur once, and the top ten carry 8.5% to 10%. Germline trimming cut 0 bases from V and 1 base from J; bases unmatched to any gene: 2. The CDR3 consists of 16 residues. Looked up from germline, CDR1 is SGHRS and CDR2 is YFSETQ. Specimen: peripheral blood. The receptor comes from a man aged 45-65 years with active COVID-19. The chain is built from TRBV5-1 and TRBJ2-1; 9 bases match TRBD1. The CDR3, as DNA: TGCGCCAGCAGCTTGGTAGGGACAGGGTCCTACAATGAGCAGTTCTTC. This sequence encodes CASSLVGTGSYNEQFF.